A selection of T cell receptor beta chains follows, all from one sample in a study of blood T cells in healthy people across ages. TCRdb reprocessed the 5' RACE reads with MiXCR, giving one entry per CDR3 protein. The table lists about 800,000 distinct CDR3 sequences, 20% to 25% of them singletons. The same sample was also used in a study of T cells of mothers and their children.

Source material: blood. The receptors come from a boy aged 5-17 years in good health. The CDR3 runs from the conserved cysteine through the conserved F or W. Fields, in order: J gene, V gene, D gene, clone size, CDR3 protein, CDR3 DNA. D genes are given only for firm matches. Size tells how often a clone was seen (once, few, many) or the class of an expanded clone, and some rows leave it out.

J gene: TRBJ2-5
V gene: TRBV28
D gene: -
clone size: -
CDR3 protein: CASSSSRWAGALQETQYF
CDR3 DNA: TGTGCCAGCAGTTCATCCCGGTGGGCGGGGGCCCTCCAAGAGACCCAGTACTTC

J gene: TRBJ2-7
V gene: TRBV7-2
D gene: -
clone size: few
CDR3 protein: CASSFAGPEQYF
CDR3 DNA: TGTGCTAGCAGCTTCGCGGGGCCCGAGCAGTACTTC

J gene: TRBJ2-5
V gene: TRBV29-1
D gene: TRBD2
clone size: many
CDR3 protein: CSVSGGETQYF
CDR3 DNA: TGCAGCGTTAGCGGGGGAGAGACCCAGTACTTC

J gene: TRBJ2-1
V gene: TRBV20-1
D gene: -
clone size: -
CDR3 protein: CSALLLESALYNEQFF
CDR3 DNA: TGTAGTGCTCTCTTACTCGAATCTGCCCTCTACAATGAGCAGTTCTTC

J gene: TRBJ2-6
V gene: TRBV5-1
D gene: -
clone size: -
CDR3 protein: CASRNRGSGANVLTF
CDR3 DNA: TGCGCCAGCCGAAACCGGGGCTCTGGGGCCAACGTCCTGACTTTC

J gene: TRBJ2-1
V gene: TRBV20-1
D gene: TRBD2
clone size: -
CDR3 protein: CSAMRREYYNEQFF
CDR3 DNA: TGCAGTGCTATGAGGCGGGAGTACTACAATGAGCAGTTCTTC

J gene: TRBJ2-1
V gene: TRBV29-1
D gene: -
clone size: -
CDR3 protein: CSVDRRKRYNEQFF
CDR3 DNA: TGCAGCGTTGACCGGCGGAAACGGTACAATGAGCAGTTCTTC

J gene: TRBJ2-5
V gene: TRBV7-9
D gene: -
clone size: few
CDR3 protein: CASSLVDREETQYF
CDR3 DNA: TGTGCCAGCAGCTTAGTCGACCGGGAAGAGACCCAGTACTTC

J gene: TRBJ2-1
V gene: TRBV20-1
D gene: TRBD1
clone size: few
CDR3 protein: CSARVLGQDNNGQFF
CDR3 DNA: TGCAGTGCTAGAGTGTTGGGACAGGACAACAATGGGCAGTTCTTC

J gene: TRBJ2-7
V gene: TRBV4-3
D gene: -
clone size: few
CDR3 protein: CASSQDAGRAGEQYF
CDR3 DNA: TGCGCCAGCAGCCAAGACGCCGGTAGGGCCGGCGAGCAGTACTTC

J gene: TRBJ2-5
V gene: TRBV4-3
D gene: TRBD1
clone size: many
CDR3 protein: CASSQGTGRETQYF
CDR3 DNA: TGCGCCAGCAGCCAAGGGACAGGGAGGGAGACCCAGTACTTC

J gene: TRBJ2-7
V gene: TRBV7-2
D gene: TRBD2
clone size: -
CDR3 protein: CASSFSAGSYEQYF
CDR3 DNA: TGTGCCAGCAGCTTTTCAGCGGGATCCTACGAGCAGTACTTC

J gene: TRBJ2-5
V gene: TRBV5-5
D gene: TRBD1
clone size: many
CDR3 protein: CASSLGGTGQETQYF
CDR3 DNA: TGTGCCAGCAGCTTGGGCGGGACAGGTCAAGAGACCCAGTACTTC

J gene: TRBJ2-7
V gene: TRBV4-3
D gene: -
clone size: -
CDR3 protein: CASSPYREREQYF
CDR3 DNA: TGCGCCAGCAGCCCCTACAGAGAGCGCGAGCAGTACTTC

J gene: TRBJ2-4
V gene: TRBV11-2
D gene: -
clone size: -
CDR3 protein: CASSFQKNIQYF
CDR3 DNA: TGTGCCAGCAGCTTCCAGAAAAACATTCAGTACTTC

J gene: TRBJ2-7
V gene: TRBV9
D gene: TRBD2
clone size: -
CDR3 protein: CASSVGVSGYEQYF
CDR3 DNA: TGTGCCAGCAGCGTAGGGGTTAGCGGGTACGAGCAGTACTTC

J gene: TRBJ1-6
V gene: TRBV28
D gene: -
clone size: few
CDR3 protein: CASRLTATYNSPLHF
CDR3 DNA: TGTGCCAGCAGACTAACAGCGACTTATAATTCACCCCTCCACTTT

J gene: TRBJ2-2
V gene: TRBV4-3
D gene: -
clone size: few
CDR3 protein: CASSQDGLPGELFF
CDR3 DNA: TGCGCCAGCAGCCAAGATGGGCTGCCTGGGGAGCTGTTTTTT

J gene: TRBJ2-6
V gene: TRBV9
D gene: -
clone size: few
CDR3 protein: CASSPSGGVELSGANVLTF
CDR3 DNA: TGTGCCAGCAGCCCTAGTGGGGGTGTGGAATTGTCTGGGGCCAACGTCCTGACTTTC

J gene: TRBJ2-5
V gene: TRBV5-1
D gene: TRBD1
clone size: -
CDR3 protein: CASREGAQETQYF
CDR3 DNA: TGCGCCAGCAGAGAGGGGGCCCAAGAGACCCAGTACTTC

J gene: TRBJ2-7
V gene: TRBV27
D gene: -
clone size: few
CDR3 protein: CASSLLSGGRAYEQYF
CDR3 DNA: TGTGCCAGCAGTTTATTAAGTGGGGGCAGGGCCTACGAGCAGTACTTC

J gene: TRBJ1-1
V gene: TRBV29-1
D gene: TRBD1
clone size: -
CDR3 protein: CSVGGQGSGAFF
CDR3 DNA: TGCAGCGTTGGAGGACAGGGATCGGGCGCTTTCTTT

J gene: TRBJ1-5
V gene: TRBV7-2
D gene: TRBD1
clone size: -
CDR3 protein: CASSPGQGAVQPQHF
CDR3 DNA: TGTGCCAGCAGCCCTGGACAGGGGGCCGTTCAGCCCCAGCATTTT

J gene: TRBJ2-5
V gene: TRBV15
D gene: TRBD1
clone size: few
CDR3 protein: CATSRDLQGAGHNERFF
CDR3 DNA: TGTGCCACCAGCAGAGATCTCCAGGGGGCTGGCCACAATGAGCGGTTCTTC

J gene: TRBJ2-3
V gene: TRBV29-1
D gene: -
clone size: -
CDR3 protein: CSVAGQIESTDTQYF
CDR3 DNA: TGCAGCGTTGCGGGACAAATAGAAAGCACAGATACGCAGTATTTT

J gene: TRBJ1-2
V gene: TRBV2
D gene: -
clone size: -
CDR3 protein: CASLSRLYYGYTF
CDR3 DNA: TGTGCCAGCCTTTCTCGCCTTTACTATGGCTACACCTTC

J gene: TRBJ2-3
V gene: TRBV6-6
D gene: TRBD2
clone size: -
CDR3 protein: CASSPGLAEPPTDTQYF
CDR3 DNA: TGTGCCAGCAGTCCGGGACTAGCGGAGCCACCCACAGATACGCAGTATTTT

J gene: TRBJ2-7
V gene: TRBV7-2
D gene: TRBD2
clone size: many
CDR3 protein: CASSQTSGDPYEQYF
CDR3 DNA: TGTGCCAGCAGCCAAACTAGCGGAGACCCCTACGAGCAGTACTTC

J gene: TRBJ2-1
V gene: TRBV20-1
D gene: -
clone size: -
CDR3 protein: CSASEQVYYNEQFF
CDR3 DNA: TGCAGTGCTAGTGAACAGGTGTACTACAATGAGCAGTTCTTC

J gene: TRBJ1-1
V gene: TRBV6-5
D gene: -
clone size: few
CDR3 protein: CASSYNGGRNTEAFF
CDR3 DNA: TGTGCCAGCAGTTACAATGGGGGGAGGAACACTGAAGCTTTCTTT

J gene: TRBJ2-1
V gene: TRBV20-1
D gene: -
clone size: once
CDR3 protein: CSAPRDWTYNEQFF
CDR3 DNA: TGCAGTGCTCCTAGGGACTGGACCTACAATGAGCAGTTCTTC

J gene: TRBJ2-2
V gene: TRBV28
D gene: TRBD1
clone size: -
CDR3 protein: CASSRTGVKDTGELFF
CDR3 DNA: TGTGCCAGCAGCAGAACAGGGGTAAAGGACACCGGGGAGCTGTTTTTT

J gene: TRBJ2-7
V gene: TRBV7-6
D gene: -
clone size: -
CDR3 protein: CASSLEVLGGSDEQYF
CDR3 DNA: TGTGCCAGCAGCTTAGAGGTGCTCGGGGGCTCGGACGAGCAGTACTTC

J gene: TRBJ2-1
V gene: TRBV7-6
D gene: -
clone size: -
CDR3 protein: CASSLEGDGYNEQFF
CDR3 DNA: TGTGCCAGCAGTCTAGAGGGGGACGGCTACAATGAGCAGTTCTTC

J gene: TRBJ2-7
V gene: TRBV21-1
D gene: -
clone size: -
CDR3 protein: CASSKSQQGTFYEQYF
CDR3 DNA: TGTGCCAGCAGCAAATCCCAGCAGGGTACTTTCTACGAGCAGTACTTC

J gene: TRBJ2-6
V gene: TRBV5-1
D gene: -
clone size: -
CDR3 protein: CASMLNSGANVLTF
CDR3 DNA: TGCGCCAGCATGTTGAACTCTGGGGCCAACGTCCTGACTTTC

J gene: TRBJ2-5
V gene: TRBV10-3
D gene: TRBD1
clone size: once
CDR3 protein: CATSTGLRETQYF
CDR3 DNA: TGTGCCACCTCGACAGGGTTAAGGGAGACCCAGTACTTC

J gene: TRBJ1-6
V gene: TRBV2
D gene: -
clone size: -
CDR3 protein: CASRPRSATNSPLHF
CDR3 DNA: TGTGCCAGCAGGCCCAGGAGTGCGACCAATTCACCCCTCCACTTT

J gene: TRBJ2-1
V gene: TRBV7-2
D gene: -
clone size: few
CDR3 protein: CASSLVTGGNEQFF
CDR3 DNA: TGTGCCAGCAGCTTAGTTACGGGTGGCAATGAGCAGTTCTTC

J gene: TRBJ1-5
V gene: TRBV7-2
D gene: -
clone size: -
CDR3 protein: CASSLWGQSGGEPQHF
CDR3 DNA: TGTGCCAGCAGCTTATGGGGGCAGAGCGGGGGAGAGCCCCAGCATTTT

J gene: TRBJ2-5
V gene: TRBV20-1
D gene: -
clone size: few
CDR3 protein: CSARSLGEGETQYF
CDR3 DNA: TGCAGTGCTAGATCCCTAGGTGAGGGAGAGACCCAGTACTTC

J gene: TRBJ2-3
V gene: TRBV4-3
D gene: -
clone size: few
CDR3 protein: CASSQRLVGDTQYF
CDR3 DNA: TGCGCCAGCAGCCAAAGACTAGTGGGAGATACGCAGTATTTT

J gene: TRBJ2-7
V gene: TRBV7-9
D gene: -
clone size: few
CDR3 protein: CASSPSLEDPYEQYF
CDR3 DNA: TGTGCCAGCAGCCCGTCACTGGAGGACCCCTACGAGCAGTACTTC

J gene: TRBJ1-2
V gene: TRBV9
D gene: -
clone size: -
CDR3 protein: CASSVGEGGGYTF
CDR3 DNA: TGTGCCAGCAGCGTAGGAGAGGGAGGGGGCTACACCTTC

J gene: TRBJ2-7
V gene: TRBV5-1
D gene: -
clone size: few
CDR3 protein: CASSPGYSQPVNEQYF
CDR3 DNA: TGCGCCAGCAGCCCTGGCTACTCACAGCCCGTTAACGAGCAGTACTTC

J gene: TRBJ2-7
V gene: TRBV5-1
D gene: -
clone size: many
CDR3 protein: CASSLSGPPTTYEQYF
CDR3 DNA: TGCGCCAGCAGCTTGTCCGGGCCCCCTACCACCTACGAGCAGTACTTC

J gene: TRBJ2-7
V gene: TRBV5-1
D gene: TRBD2
clone size: -
CDR3 protein: CASTRTSGRKAYEQYF
CDR3 DNA: TGCGCCAGCACCCGGACTAGCGGGAGAAAGGCCTACGAGCAGTACTTC

J gene: TRBJ2-7
V gene: TRBV2
D gene: -
clone size: -
CDR3 protein: CASSDEGNEQYF
CDR3 DNA: TGTGCCAGCAGTGATGAAGGCAACGAGCAGTACTTC

J gene: TRBJ2-6
V gene: TRBV5-1
D gene: TRBD1
clone size: few
CDR3 protein: CASSDGDRGMAGANVLTF
CDR3 DNA: TGCGCCAGCAGCGACGGGGACAGGGGGATGGCTGGGGCCAACGTCCTGACTTTC

J gene: TRBJ1-4
V gene: TRBV6-6
D gene: TRBD1
clone size: -
CDR3 protein: CASSGQGATTEKLFF
CDR3 DNA: TGTGCCAGCAGTGGACAGGGGGCCACTACTGAAAAACTGTTTTTT

J gene: TRBJ2-7
V gene: TRBV6-1
D gene: TRBD2
clone size: few
CDR3 protein: CASSDYLAGGTYEQYF
CDR3 DNA: TGTGCCAGCAGTGACTACCTAGCGGGGGGGACCTACGAGCAGTACTTC

J gene: TRBJ2-1
V gene: TRBV19
D gene: -
clone size: -
CDR3 protein: CASSPRLRQVHNEQFF
CDR3 DNA: TGTGCCAGTAGTCCGCGGCTGAGACAGGTCCACAATGAGCAGTTCTTC

J gene: TRBJ2-7
V gene: TRBV4-2
D gene: -
clone size: -
CDR3 protein: CASSQAHGRSAYEQYF
CDR3 DNA: TGTGCCAGCAGCCAAGCCCACGGGAGATCGGCCTACGAGCAGTACTTC

J gene: TRBJ2-1
V gene: TRBV29-1
D gene: -
clone size: -
CDR3 protein: CSVGKAETYNEQFF
CDR3 DNA: TGCAGCGTTGGGAAGGCAGAGACGTACAATGAGCAGTTCTTC

J gene: TRBJ2-5
V gene: TRBV7-9
D gene: TRBD2
clone size: -
CDR3 protein: CASSLSGSGEETQYF
CDR3 DNA: TGTGCCAGCAGCTTAAGCGGGAGCGGGGAAGAGACCCAGTACTTC

J gene: TRBJ2-1
V gene: TRBV9
D gene: -
clone size: few
CDR3 protein: CASSVEVAENEQFF
CDR3 DNA: TGTGCCAGCAGCGTAGAGGTGGCAGAGAATGAGCAGTTCTTC